The 27 T cell receptor beta chains below all came from one sample that was sequenced in a study of human T cells and chemical hapten exposure. The time point here: pre-sensitization, week 0. Treatment in this sample: therapeutic diphenylcyclopropenone sensitization with weekly scalp DPC. Via MiXCR, TCRdb re-called the RACE reads, giving one row per CDR3 protein. The sample has 60,000 to 70,000 distinct CDR3 sequences; roughly 9.8% are singletons. The source material was whole blood, sampled in connection with sensitization to the hapten diphenylcyclopropenone (DPC). These receptors were collected from a woman in her fifties or sixties with alopecia areata. Some clones in this sample may be carry-over from other donors' samples.

This clonotype was picked up one time. V gene TRBV9 combines with J gene TRBJ1-3; a weak D match, TRBD1 (6 bases). Trimming took 3 bases from V and 4 from J, leaving 14 bases between them. CDR3 length equals 15 residues. Germline V gene lookup returns CDR1 SGDLS and CDR2 YYNGEE. DNA of the CDR3: TGTGCCAGCAGCGCTAGGACAGAATTAGGAAACACCATATATTTT. Its protein is CASSARTELGNTIYF.

The chain recombines TRBV5-6 with TRBJ1-3; 7 bases agree with TRBD1. Germline CDR1 reads SGHDT; CDR2 reads YYEEEE. CDR3 length equals 14 residues. Trimming took 0 bases from V and 3 from J; bases not matched to a gene: 0. CDR3 sequence (DNA): TGTGCCAGCAGCTTGGGGGACAGTGGAAACACCATATATTTT. Protein product: CASSLGDSGNTIYF. The entire variable domain, with the rest obtained from reference TRBV5-6 and TRBJ1-3, is as follows: DAGVTQSPTHLIKTRGQQVTLRCSPKSGHDTVSWYQQALGQGPQFIFQYYEEEERQRGNFPDRFSGHQFPNYSSELNVNALLLGDSALYLCASSLGDSGNTIYFGEGSWLTVV.

This clonotype showed up just a few times. The chain has TRBV11-2 and TRBJ1-4; a possible D gene is TRBD1 (6 bases). The CDR3 has 15 residues. Germline CDR1 SGHAT, CDR2 FQNNGV. Trimming stripped 5 bases from V and 10 bases from J, with 20 bases between. The CDR3 DNA sequence: TGTGCCAGCAGCAATTTACCGGGACAACATGGAAAACTGTTTTTT. This sequence encodes CASSNLPGQHGKLFF.

This clonotype appeared a few times. The chain uses TRBV18 and TRBJ2-7; possibly TRBD1 or TRBD2 for D (6 bases each). V shed 4 bases and J shed 7 bases, with 20 bases lying between them. The CDR3 has 15 residues. Looked up from germline, CDR1 is KGHSH and CDR2 is LQKENI. The CDR3 nucleotides read TGTGCCAGCTCACAACCGGGACATCCGGAGGGGGAGCAGTACTTC. Amino acid sequence: CASSQPGHPEGEQYF.

This clonotype was picked up a small number of times. V and J are TRBV18 and TRBJ2-1; 15 nucleotides agree with TRBD2. J lost 0 bases, V lost 3 bases, and 9 bases had no gene match. In germline, CDR1 is KGHSH, CDR2 LQKENI. This CDR3 is 20 amino acids long. The CDR3 nucleotides are TGTGCCAGCTCACCGCCCACTGGACTAGCGGGAGGGCCCTCCTACAATGAGCAGTTCTTC. Protein: CASSPPTGLAGGPSYNEQFF.

The table lists this clonotype with a few counts. This chain joins TRBV7-9 and TRBJ2-5; D uncertain. The CDR3 covers 13 residues. Per germline, CDR1 SEHNR and CDR2 FQNEAQ (reference sequence). V dropped 3 bases and J dropped 0 bases, with 5 bases sitting between them. The CDR3 DNA is TGTGCCAGCAGCTTCCGAGACCAAGAGACCCAGTACTTC. This translates into CASSFRDQETQYF. The full variable domain, in which reference TRBV7-9 and TRBJ2-5 provide the parts outside the CDR3, is DTGVSQNPRHKITKRGQNVTFRCDPISEHNRLYWYRQTLGQGPEFLTYFQNEAQLEKSRLLSDRFSAERPKGSFSTLEIQRTEQGDSAMYLCASSFRDQETQYFGPGTRLLVL.

This clonotype was found a few times. V and J are TRBV28 and TRBJ1-6, with D perhaps matching TRBD1 (6 bases). With 7 bases removed from V and 8 bases from J, the gap between germline ends came to 12 bases. Germline V gene lookup returns CDR1 MDHEN and CDR2 SYDVKM. CDR3 length: 13 residues. The CDR3, as DNA: TGTGCCAGCACTCCACAGGGATATTCACCCCTCCACTTT. It encodes CASTPQGYSPLHF.

The chain uses TRBV29-1 and TRBJ2-3, with D unresolved. This CDR3 contains 11 residues. CDR1 and CDR2 from the germline V gene are SQVTM and ANQGSEA. V was cut by 5 bases and J by 4 bases, with 7 bases left in between. CDR3 in DNA: TGCAGCGTTTCCGTCCCAGATACGCAGTATTTT. Its protein is CSVSVPDTQYF.

The rearrangement joins TRBV2 to TRBJ2-5; TRBD1 matches 7 bases. Germline V CDR1 and CDR2: SNHLY, FYNNEI. The CDR3 runs 15 residues. The V gene end was trimmed by 6 bases and the J gene end by 2 bases; junction bases not matched to a gene: 9. The CDR3 DNA is TGTGCCAGCAGACCGACGCCGGGACAGCAAGAGACCCAGTACTTC. Protein product: CASRPTPGQQETQYF.

This clonotype was seen repeatedly, ten times or more. The chain combines TRBV7-2 with TRBJ2-7; D is perhaps TRBD1 or TRBD2 (5 bases each). The germline CDR1 and CDR2 sequences are SGHTA and FQGNSA. V lost 4 bases to trimming and J lost 3 bases, with 10 bases between them. The CDR3 totals 13 residues. DNA for the CDR3: TGTGCCAGCAGCTCCCGGGACGGCTACGAGCAGTACTTC. The encoded protein is CASSSRDGYEQYF.

This clonotype was seen more than once but under ten times. The CDR3 region is CASSGAGPHNQPQHF. Written as DNA, the CDR3 is TGTGCCAGTTCCGGTGCAGGTCCACACAATCAGCCCCAGCATTTT. The genes are TRBV9 and TRBJ1-5; D not resolved. Trimming pared 8 bases from V and 3 bases from J, leaving 18 bases between. CDR1 and CDR2 (germline): SGDLS, YYNGEE. The CDR3 totals 15 residues.

The sample holds a few counts of this clonotype. This CDR3 is CATSNDNEQFF. CDR3 DNA sequence: TGTGCCACCAGCAATGACAATGAGCAGTTCTTC. V and J are TRBV15 and TRBJ2-1; D remains unclear. V lost 4 bases and J lost 5, with 3 bases in between. The CDR3 loop spans 11 amino acids. Germline assignment: CDR1 LNHNV and CDR2 YYDKDF (reference sequence). Full variable domain (rest looked up from reference TRBV15 and TRBJ2-1): DAMVIQNPRYQVTQFGKPVTLSCSQTLNHNVMYWYQQKSSQAPKLLFHYYDKDFNNEADTPDNFQSRRPNTSFCFLDIRSPGLGDTAMYLCATSNDNEQFFGPGTRLTVL.

This clonotype was detected ten times or more. The rearrangement uses TRBV7-9 and TRBJ1-2; D may be TRBD1 (5 bases). There are 15 residues in the CDR3. The V end lost 2 bases, the J end lost 4 bases, and 14 bases lay between the germline ends. Germline assignment: CDR1 SEHNR and CDR2 FQNEAQ (reference sequence). CDR3 DNA: TGTGCCAGCAGCTTAATGGGGCAGGAAGGCTATGGCTACACCTTC. It specifies CASSLMGQEGYGYTF. Supplemented by reference TRBV7-9 and TRBJ1-2, the full variable domain reads DTGVSQNPRHKITKRGQNVTFRCDPISEHNRLYWYRQTLGQGPEFLTYFQNEAQLEKSRLLSDRFSAERPKGSFSTLEIQRTEQGDSAMYLCASSLMGQEGYGYTFGSGTRLTVV.

The chain combines TRBV30 with TRBJ2-2, with TRBD1 matching over 9 bases. With V trimmed by 5 bases and J by 2 bases, 3 bases remained unmatched. Germline V lookup: CDR1 GTSNPN, CDR2 SVGIG (reference sequence). The CDR3 extends over 14 amino acids. CDR3 sequence reads: CAWGQGLNTGELFF. The CDR3 DNA reads TGTGCCTGGGGACAGGGGCTTAACACCGGGGAGCTGTTTTTT. The variable domain in full, with the rest retrieved from reference TRBV30 and TRBJ2-2, is SQTIHQWPATLVQPVGSPLSLECTVEGTSNPNLYWYRQAAGRGLQLLFYSVGIGQISSEVPQNLSASRPQDRQFILSSKKLLLSDSGFYLCAWGQGLNTGELFFGEGSRLTVL.

The chain carries TRBV20-1 and TRBJ1-1, with a possible D match to TRBD1 (5 bases). The CDR3 has 13 residues. V was clipped by 4 bases and J by 1 base, with 10 bases between them. Per germline, CDR1 DFQATT and CDR2 SNEGSKA (reference sequence). The CDR3 loop is CSATARANTEAFF. DNA for the CDR3: TGCAGTGCTACCGCCAGGGCGAACACTGAAGCTTTCTTT.

This clonotype was detected a few times. J is TRBJ2-7 and V is TRBV7-6; the match to TRBD1 covers 9 bases. The CDR3 runs 15 residues. Germline V gene sequence: CDR1 SGHVS, CDR2 FNYEAQ. V lost 4 bases and J lost 1; bases outside the gene matches: 5. Written as DNA, the CDR3 is TGTGCCAGCAGCTCGCAAGGACAGGGGTCCTACGAGCAGTACTTC. This encodes CASSSQGQGSYEQYF.

Ten or more counts support this clonotype. This chain links TRBV20-1 with TRBJ2-2; 9 positions match TRBD2. The germline V gene has CDR1 DFQATT and CDR2 SNEGSKA (reference sequence). The V segment lost 0 bases and the J segment 1 base; nucleotides outside the gene matches: 9. This CDR3 spans 18 amino acids. The CDR3 DNA reads TGCAGTGCTAGAGATCTTATGATAGCGGGGGAGAACACCGGGGAGCTGTTTTTT. Residues: CSARDLMIAGENTGELFF.

The rearrangement links TRBV20-1 to TRBJ1-1; D is ambiguous. Trimming took 0 bases from V and 13 from J, leaving 15 bases between them. The germline V gene encodes CDR1 DFQATT and CDR2 SNEGSKA (reference sequence). This CDR3 has 12 amino acids. CDR3 residues: CSAREYQVAVFF. In DNA, the CDR3 is TGCAGTGCTAGAGAGTACCAGGTAGCGGTTTTCTTT.

This chain links TRBV14 with TRBJ2-3; possibly TRBD1 or TRBD2 for D (5 bases each). Germline assignment: CDR1 SGHDN and CDR2 FVKESK. There are 16 residues in the CDR3. The ends were cut back, 4 bases at V and 0 bases at J, with 14 bases in the middle. The chain's CDR3 is CASSPQPGPSTDTQYF. The CDR3 nucleotides read TGTGCCAGCAGCCCCCAACCGGGACCAAGCACAGATACGCAGTATTTT. The whole variable domain, filled in from reference TRBV14 and TRBJ2-3, reads EAGVTQFPSHSVIEKGQTVTLRCDPISGHDNLYWYRRVMGKEIKFLLHFVKESKQDESGMPNNRFLAERTGGTYSTLKVQPAELEDSGVYFCASSPQPGPSTDTQYFGPGTRLTVL.

Written as DNA, the CDR3 is TGTGCCAGCAGACTCTACCTAAGTGGGACCACCGGGGAGCTGTTTTTT. It codes for CASRLYLSGTTGELFF. The chain links TRBV28 to TRBJ2-2; D may correspond to TRBD1 or TRBD2 (5 bases each). From germline, CDR1 is MDHEN and CDR2 SYDVKM. The CDR3 has 16 residues. V lost 6 bases and J lost 4, with 18 bases in between. Based on the CDR3 plus reference TRBV28 and TRBJ2-2, the full variable domain is DVKVTQSSRYLVKRTGEKVFLECVQDMDHENMFWYRQDPGLGLRLIYFSYDVKMKEKGDIPEGYSVSREKKERFSLILESASTNQTSMYLCASRLYLSGTTGELFFGEGSRLTVL.

This rearrangement joins TRBV5-1 to TRBJ2-3; D gene uncertain. V was clipped by 0 bases and J by 2 bases, with 7 bases between them. The CDR3 runs to 14 residues. Per germline, CDR1 SGHRS and CDR2 YFSETQ. The CDR3 sequence: CASSLDFVTDTQYF. DNA of the CDR3: TGCGCCAGCAGCTTGGATTTCGTCACAGATACGCAGTATTTT.

The V call is TRBV28, the J call TRBJ1-5; D is unclear. The CDR3 covers 15 residues. Germline values: CDR1 MDHEN, CDR2 SYDVKM. V was clipped by 3 bases and J by 3 bases, with 12 bases between them. CDR3 residues: CASSFGPLYNQPQHF. The CDR3 DNA reads as TGTGCCAGCAGTTTTGGGCCGCTTTACAATCAGCCCCAGCATTTT.

This clonotype was seen a few times. J is TRBJ2-3 and V is TRBV12-3 or TRBV12-4, with 7 nucleotides matching TRBD2. Trimming removed 6 bases from V and 2 bases from J; junction bases left unmatched: 8. The CDR3 is made up of 15 amino acids. The CDR3 coding sequence is TGTGCCAGCAGGCCATTAGCGGGTATCACAGATACGCAGTATTTT. This sequence encodes CASRPLAGITDTQYF.

This clonotype was counted many times. The V gene is TRBV5-4, the J gene TRBJ2-3, with 7 bases aligning to TRBD2. Germline V lookup: CDR1 SGHNT, CDR2 YYREEE (reference sequence). This CDR3 has 16 amino acids. The junction had 12 bases not matched to a gene; V was cut back by 4 bases and J by 4 bases. The CDR3, as DNA: TGTGCCAGCAGCCCAACCGGGGGAGGGCGGGCAGATACGCAGTATTTT. It translates to CASSPTGGGRADTQYF.

The table lists this clonotype with many counts. The CDR3 DNA reads TGTGCCAGCAGCCCCGATAGGACTAGGATCTACAATGAGCAGTTCTTC. Its protein product is CASSPDRTRIYNEQFF. The V call is TRBV7-2, the J call TRBJ2-1; TRBD2 agrees at 7 bases. The CDR3 extends over 16 amino acids. Germline CDR1 is SGHTA and CDR2 is FQGNSA. V shed 5 bases and J 3 bases; nucleotides not matched to a gene: 10.

The gene calls are TRBV7-2 and TRBJ1-3; the D is unclear. This CDR3 contains 13 residues. Per the germline V gene, CDR1 is SGHTA and CDR2 is FQGNSA. Trimming stripped 0 bases from V and 1 base from J, with 1 base between. The CDR3 DNA is TGTGCCAGCAGCTTAGCTTCTGGAAACACCATATATTTT. This codes for CASSLASGNTIYF.

This clonotype came up many times. The chain recombines TRBV2 with TRBJ1-5, with D perhaps TRBD1 (5 bases). Germline loops: CDR1 SNHLY, CDR2 FYNNEI. The CDR3 totals 15 residues. V gave up 0 bases and J gave up 3 bases, with 9 bases separating them. CDR3 bases: TGTGCCAGCAGTGAAGCGGGGCAACTCAATCAGCCCCAGCATTTT. The encoded protein is CASSEAGQLNQPQHF.